One sample yielded the 17 T cell receptor beta chains listed below, sequenced in a study of blood T cell repertoires in COVID-19. Clones were sequenced by immunoSEQ multiplex PCR, and TCRdb holds only the in-frame ones, with some missing. In the table there are about 330,000 clones, about 87% of which are singletons. Sequencing input: PBMCs or T cells enriched from blood (not recorded which). These receptors originate from a man aged 25-40 years who had recovered from COVID-19.

CDR3 residues: CASSLYGLMNTEAFF. In nucleotides, the CDR3 is TGTGCCAGCAGCTTATATGGACTGATGAACACTGAAGCTTTCTTT. This chain joins TRBV7-9 and TRBJ1-1; unclear D gene. The V gene's germline CDR1 is SEHNR and CDR2 FQNEAQ (reference sequence). This CDR3 contains 15 residues. The V end lost 2 bases, the J end lost 0 bases, and 10 bases lay between the germline ends.

This clone was found a few times. The rearrangement joins TRBV24-1 to TRBJ1-5, with D possibly TRBD1 on 6 matching bases. The V gene lost 3 bases and the J gene lost 4 bases, with 15 bases spanning the gap. The CDR3 contains 16 residues. Germline assignment: CDR1 KGHDR and CDR2 SFDVKD. The CDR3 DNA sequence: TGTGCCACCAGTGATCCAAGGGCAGGGGCAAATCAGCCCCAGCATTTT. This codes for CATSDPRAGANQPQHF.

This chain connects TRBV18 to TRBJ1-1, with 11 bases matching TRBD1. This CDR3 has 15 amino acids. The V gene end was trimmed by 5 bases and the J gene end by 4 bases; junction bases not matched to a gene: 6. CDR1 is KGHSH and CDR2 is LQKENI in the germline V gene. As DNA, the CDR3 is TGTGCCAGCTCAGAAACCGGGACAGGGGGCACTGAAGCTTTCTTT. This encodes CASSETGTGGTEAFF.

The chain couples TRBV19 to TRBJ1-6; 8 nucleotides match TRBD1. CDR1 and CDR2 from the germline V gene are LNHDA and SQIVND (reference sequence). The CDR3 is made up of 18 amino acids. Trimming cost V 6 bases and J 7 bases; bases outside gene matches: 17. The CDR3 DNA is TGTGCCAGTAGCGGCGGTATAGGACAGGGAATCAACAATTCACCCCTCCACTTT. It codes for CASSGGIGQGINNSPLHF. Supplemented by reference TRBV19 and TRBJ1-6, the full variable domain reads DGGITQSPKYLFRKEGQNVTLSCEQNLNHDAMYWYRQDPGQGLRLIYYSQIVNDFQKGDIAEGYSVSREKKESFPLTVTSAQKNPTAFYLCASSGGIGQGINNSPLHFGNGTRLTVT.

V is TRBV6-5 and J is TRBJ2-1; possible D gene TRBD1, 5 bases. The germline gives CDR1 MNHEY, CDR2 SVGAGI. The V end was cut by 5 bases, the J end by 8 bases, with 10 bases between. The CDR3 consists of 12 residues. The CDR3 region is CASSLQGDEQFF. CDR3 DNA sequence: TGTGCCAGCAGTCTCCAGGGCGATGAGCAGTTCTTC.

CDR3 protein: CASGLPNRDRPYEQYF. The CDR3 DNA is TGTGCTAGTGGTTTGCCCAACCGGGACAGGCCCTACGAGCAGTACTTC. V gene TRBV12-5 combines with J gene TRBJ2-7; 8 bases line up with TRBD1. Germline V gives CDR1 LGHNT, CDR2 FRNRAP. Trimming at V came to 2 bases and at J to 2 bases, leaving 8 bases not matched to a gene. The CDR3 has 16 amino acids.

Written as DNA, the CDR3 is TGCGCCAGCAGTGAGGGGACAGGGCGGGATACTGAAGCTTTCTTT. It encodes CASSEGTGRDTEAFF. The chain uses TRBV10-2 and TRBJ1-1; 9 bases are a match to TRBD1. The CDR3 consists of 15 residues. V lost 2 bases, J lost 5 bases, and 6 bases stayed unmatched. Germline V gene sequence: CDR1 WSHSY, CDR2 SAAADI.

This sequence joins TRBV2 and TRBJ1-5, with D possibly TRBD1 on 5 matching bases. Trimming left V 3 bases short and J 0 bases short, with 9 bases between. This CDR3 contains 15 residues. Germline CDR1 reads SNHLY; CDR2 reads FYNNEI. The CDR3 here is CASSEFRASNQPQHF. The CDR3 nucleotides read TGTGCCAGCAGTGAGTTCAGGGCTAGCAATCAGCCCCAGCATTTT.

This chain uses TRBV2 with TRBJ2-7; TRBD2 aligns across 7 bases. There are 15 residues in the CDR3. The germline CDR1 and CDR2 sequences are SNHLY and FYNNEI. Unmatched junction bases numbered 4, after V lost 2 bases and J lost 0 bases. CDR3 residues: CASSEWGGVSYEQYF. The DNA of the CDR3 is TGTGCCAGCAGTGAATGGGGGGGGGTCTCCTACGAGCAGTACTTC.

V gene TRBV6-4 combines with J gene TRBJ2-2; D remains ambiguous. The V gene's germline CDR1 is MRHNA and CDR2 SNTAGT. This CDR3 region has 15 residues. Trimming shortened V by 0 bases and J by 4 bases, and 9 bases separated the two germline ends. The CDR3 sequence is CASSDSFRSTGELFF. CDR3 bases: TGTGCCAGCAGTGACTCGTTCCGGAGCACCGGGGAGCTGTTTTTT.

V usage is TRBV18 and J usage is TRBJ2-7; D may be TRBD1 (6 bases). From germline, CDR1 is KGHSH and CDR2 LQKENI. V was trimmed by 3 bases and J by 2 bases, leaving 11 bases between them. The CDR3 has 14 residues. The CDR3 loop reads CASSPMDSPYEQYF. The DNA for the CDR3 is TGTGCCAGCTCACCCATGGACAGTCCCTACGAGCAGTACTTC.

The chain has TRBV10-2 and TRBJ1-1; D is uncertain. The CDR3 covers 15 residues. Per germline, CDR1 WSHSY and CDR2 SAAADI. Trimming stripped 3 bases from V and 5 bases from J, with 16 bases between. CDR3 region: CASSESPLEGTEAFF. The CDR3, as DNA: TGCGCCAGCAGTGAATCTCCCTTAGAGGGTACTGAAGCTTTCTTT.

The gene calls are TRBV15 and TRBJ1-6; D gene unclear. V was shortened by 1 base and J by 9 bases, with 10 bases between the two germline ends. The CDR3 is 14 residues long. Germline V gene data show CDR1 as LNHNV and CDR2 as YYDKDF (reference sequence). This CDR3 is CATSRGGGSSPLHF. The DNA of the CDR3 is TGTGCCACCAGCAGAGGGGGAGGGAGTTCACCCCTCCACTTT.

The chain has TRBV5-1 and TRBJ1-2; the D gene is possibly TRBD1 (5 bases). The V and J ends lost 7 bases and 2 bases respectively, with 15 bases between them. Germline V lookup: CDR1 SGHRS, CDR2 YFSETQ. The CDR3 has 14 amino acids. The CDR3 loop is CASSPGRQNYGYTF. CDR3 nucleotide sequence: TGCGCCAGCTCTCCCGGCAGACAGAACTATGGCTACACCTTC.

This rearrangement joins TRBV27 to TRBJ2-5; D is perhaps TRBD1 (5 bases). The ends were cut back, 5 bases at V and 3 bases at J, with 19 bases in the middle. The CDR3 loop spans 16 amino acids. CDR1 and CDR2 from the germline V gene are MNHEY and SMNVEV (reference sequence). DNA for the CDR3: TGTGCCAGCAGTAGCCCCACCCTGGGGCAAAAAGAGACCCAGTACTTC. Residues: CASSSPTLGQKETQYF.

This chain uses TRBV5-1 with TRBJ1-1; D is undetermined. The CDR3 consists of 13 residues. Trimming took off 4 bases at V and 2 bases at J, with 9 bases between the two ends. The germline gives CDR1 SGHRS, CDR2 YFSETQ. This CDR3 reads CASSQEYNTEAFF. CDR3 bases: TGCGCCAGCAGCCAAGAGTATAACACTGAAGCTTTCTTT.

This chain joins TRBV10-3 and TRBJ1-1; no firm D call. Germline CDR1 reads ENHRY; CDR2 reads SYGVKD. The V and J ends lost 7 bases and 5 bases respectively, with 17 bases between them. The CDR3 covers 14 residues. The chain's CDR3 is CAITTTYSGTEAFF. The CDR3 DNA follows: TGTGCCATCACTACGACATACTCCGGAACTGAAGCTTTCTTT.